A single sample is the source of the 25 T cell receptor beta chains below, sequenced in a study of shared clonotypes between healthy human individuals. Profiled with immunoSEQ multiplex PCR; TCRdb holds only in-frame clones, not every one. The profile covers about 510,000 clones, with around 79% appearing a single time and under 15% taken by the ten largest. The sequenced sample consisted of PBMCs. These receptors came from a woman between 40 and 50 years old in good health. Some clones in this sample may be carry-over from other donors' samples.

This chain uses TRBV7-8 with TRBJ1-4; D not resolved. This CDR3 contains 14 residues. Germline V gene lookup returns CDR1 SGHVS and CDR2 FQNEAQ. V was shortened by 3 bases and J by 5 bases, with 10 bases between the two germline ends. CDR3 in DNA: TGTGCCAGCAGCTTTTCAGGCGAGAATGAAAAACTGTTTTTT. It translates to CASSFSGENEKLFF.

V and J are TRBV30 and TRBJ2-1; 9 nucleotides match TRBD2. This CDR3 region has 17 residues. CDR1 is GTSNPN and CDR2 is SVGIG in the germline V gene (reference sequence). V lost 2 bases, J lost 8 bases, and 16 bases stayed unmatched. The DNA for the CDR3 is TGTGCCTGGAGTCGCACCCACCTAGCGGGATATAGCGATGAGCAGTTCTTC. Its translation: CAWSRTHLAGYSDEQFF.

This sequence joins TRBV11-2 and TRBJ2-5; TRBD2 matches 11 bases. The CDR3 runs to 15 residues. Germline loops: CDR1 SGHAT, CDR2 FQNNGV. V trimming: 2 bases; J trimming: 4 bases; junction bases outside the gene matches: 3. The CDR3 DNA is TGTGCCAGCAGCTTATCCGGGACTAGCGGAGAGACCCAGTACTTC. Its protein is CASSLSGTSGETQYF.

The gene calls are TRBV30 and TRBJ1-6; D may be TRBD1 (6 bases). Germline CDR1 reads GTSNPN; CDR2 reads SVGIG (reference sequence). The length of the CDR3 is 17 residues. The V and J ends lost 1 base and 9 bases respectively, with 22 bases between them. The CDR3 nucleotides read TGTGCCTGGAGTGAAGGAGCGCCGGGGGCCCCGGGTTCACCCCTCCACTTT. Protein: CAWSEGAPGAPGSPLHF.

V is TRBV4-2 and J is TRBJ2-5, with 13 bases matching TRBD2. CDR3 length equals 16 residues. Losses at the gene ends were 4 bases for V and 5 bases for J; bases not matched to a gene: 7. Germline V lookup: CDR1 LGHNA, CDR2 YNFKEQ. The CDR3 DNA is TGTGCCAGCAGCCCTGGACTAGCGGGAGAAGCGGAGACCCAGTACTTC. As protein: CASSPGLAGEAETQYF.

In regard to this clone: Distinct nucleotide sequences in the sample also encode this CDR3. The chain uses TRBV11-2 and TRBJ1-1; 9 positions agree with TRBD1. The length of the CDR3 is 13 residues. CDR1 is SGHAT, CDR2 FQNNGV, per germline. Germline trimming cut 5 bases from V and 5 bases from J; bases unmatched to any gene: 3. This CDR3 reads CASSPDRGTEAFF. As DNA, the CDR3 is TGTGCCAGCAGCCCGGACAGGGGTACTGAAGCTTTCTTT. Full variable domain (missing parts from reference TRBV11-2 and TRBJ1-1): EAGVAQSPRYKIIEKRQSVAFWCNPISGHATLYWYQQILGQGPKLLIQFQNNGVVDDSQLPKDRFSAERLKGVDSTLKIQPAKLEDSAVYLCASSPDRGTEAFFGQGTRLTVV.

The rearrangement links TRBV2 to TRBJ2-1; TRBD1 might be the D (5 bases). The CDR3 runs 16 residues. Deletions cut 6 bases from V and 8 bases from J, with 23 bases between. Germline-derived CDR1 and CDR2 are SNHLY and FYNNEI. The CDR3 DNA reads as TGTGCCAGCAGGGGGTTGACAGCCTACCCTCTCGATGAGCAGTTCTTC. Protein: CASRGLTAYPLDEQFF.

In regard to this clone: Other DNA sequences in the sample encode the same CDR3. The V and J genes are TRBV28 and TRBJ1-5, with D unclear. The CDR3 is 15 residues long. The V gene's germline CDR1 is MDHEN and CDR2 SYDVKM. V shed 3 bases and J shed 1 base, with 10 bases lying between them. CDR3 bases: TGTGCCAGCAGTTTTCCTGGCGGGAGCAATCAGCCCCAGCATTTT. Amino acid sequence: CASSFPGGSNQPQHF.

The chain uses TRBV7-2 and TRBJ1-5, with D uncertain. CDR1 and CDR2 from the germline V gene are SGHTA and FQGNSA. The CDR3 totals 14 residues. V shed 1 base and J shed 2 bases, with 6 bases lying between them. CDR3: CASSLVEGNQPQHF. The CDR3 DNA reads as TGTGCCAGCAGCTTAGTGGAGGGCAATCAGCCCCAGCATTTT.

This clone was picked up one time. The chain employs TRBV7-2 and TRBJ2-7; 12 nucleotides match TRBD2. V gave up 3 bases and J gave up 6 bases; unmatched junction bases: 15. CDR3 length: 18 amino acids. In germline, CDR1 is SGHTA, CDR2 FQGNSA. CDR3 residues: CASSLRTLTSGSGLEQYF. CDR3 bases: TGTGCCAGCAGCTTGAGGACCCTGACTAGCGGGAGTGGGCTCGAGCAGTACTTC.

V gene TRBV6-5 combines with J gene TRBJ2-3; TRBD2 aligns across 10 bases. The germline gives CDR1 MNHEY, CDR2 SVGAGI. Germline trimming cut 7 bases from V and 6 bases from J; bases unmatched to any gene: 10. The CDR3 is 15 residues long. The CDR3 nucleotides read TGTGCCAGCACCCTAGCGGGAGCAGGAGCGGATACGCAGTATTTT. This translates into CASTLAGAGADTQYF.

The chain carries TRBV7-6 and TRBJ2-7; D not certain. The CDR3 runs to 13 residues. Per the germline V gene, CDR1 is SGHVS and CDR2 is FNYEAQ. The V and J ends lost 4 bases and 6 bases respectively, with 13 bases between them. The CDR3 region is CASSSATDGEQYF. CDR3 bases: TGTGCCAGCAGCTCCGCCACCGACGGCGAGCAGTACTTC.

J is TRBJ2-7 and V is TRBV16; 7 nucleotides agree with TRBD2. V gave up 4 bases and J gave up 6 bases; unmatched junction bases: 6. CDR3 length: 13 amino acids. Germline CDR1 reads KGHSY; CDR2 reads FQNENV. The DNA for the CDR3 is TGTGCCAGCAGCCGTCGGGGGGATGGCGAGCAGTACTTC. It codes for CASSRRGDGEQYF.

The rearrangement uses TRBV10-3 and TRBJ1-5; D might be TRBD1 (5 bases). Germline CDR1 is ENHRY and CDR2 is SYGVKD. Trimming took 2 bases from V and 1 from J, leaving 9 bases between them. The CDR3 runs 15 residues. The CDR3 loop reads CAISEGGWSNQPQHF. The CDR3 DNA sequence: TGTGCCATCAGTGAGGGGGGATGGAGCAATCAGCCCCAGCATTTT.

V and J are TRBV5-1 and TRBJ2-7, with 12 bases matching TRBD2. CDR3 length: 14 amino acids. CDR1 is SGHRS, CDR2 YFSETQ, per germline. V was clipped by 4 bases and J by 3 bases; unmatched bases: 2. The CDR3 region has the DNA TGCGCCAGCAGCCCGACTAGCGGGGGCTACGAGCAGTACTTC. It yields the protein CASSPTSGGYEQYF.

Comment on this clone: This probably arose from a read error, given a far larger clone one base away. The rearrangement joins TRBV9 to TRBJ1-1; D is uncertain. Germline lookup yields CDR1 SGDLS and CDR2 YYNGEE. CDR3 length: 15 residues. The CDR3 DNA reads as TGTGCCAGCAGCCCTCGCCCCGGGCTGAACGCTGAAGCTTTCTTT. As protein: CASSPRPGLNAEAFF.

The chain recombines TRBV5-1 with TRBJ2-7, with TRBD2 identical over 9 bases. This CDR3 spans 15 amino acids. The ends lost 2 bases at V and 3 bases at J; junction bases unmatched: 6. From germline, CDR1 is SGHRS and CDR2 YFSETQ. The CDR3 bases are TGCGCCAGCAGCTTTGGCTCTAGCGGGGTCTACGAGCAGTACTTC. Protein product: CASSFGSSGVYEQYF.

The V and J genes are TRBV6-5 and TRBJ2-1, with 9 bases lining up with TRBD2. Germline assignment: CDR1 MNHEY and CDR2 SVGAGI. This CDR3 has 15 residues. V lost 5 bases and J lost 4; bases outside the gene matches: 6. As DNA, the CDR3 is TGTGCCAGCAGTCTGACTAGCGGAGATTACAATGAGCAGTTCTTC. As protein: CASSLTSGDYNEQFF.

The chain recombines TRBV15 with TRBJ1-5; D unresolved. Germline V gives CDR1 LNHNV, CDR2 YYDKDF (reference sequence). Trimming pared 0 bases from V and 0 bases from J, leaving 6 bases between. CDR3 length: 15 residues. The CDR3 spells CATSRDLYSNQPQHF. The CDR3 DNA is TGTGCCACCAGCAGAGATTTGTATAGCAATCAGCCCCAGCATTTT.

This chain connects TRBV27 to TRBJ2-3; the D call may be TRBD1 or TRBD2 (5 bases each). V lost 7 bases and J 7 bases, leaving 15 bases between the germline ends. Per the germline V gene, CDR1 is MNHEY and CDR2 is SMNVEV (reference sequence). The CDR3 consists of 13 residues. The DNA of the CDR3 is TGTGCCAGCACCAGGGTCCCCGGGAATACGCAGTATTTT. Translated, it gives CASTRVPGNTQYF.

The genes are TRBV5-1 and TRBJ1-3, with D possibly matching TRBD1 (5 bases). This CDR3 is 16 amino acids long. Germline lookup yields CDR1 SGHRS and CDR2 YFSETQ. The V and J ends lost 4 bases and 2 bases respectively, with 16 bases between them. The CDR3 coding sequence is TGCGCCAGCAGCCCGATGGAAGCCAGGGCTGGAAACACCATATATTTT. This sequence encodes CASSPMEARAGNTIYF. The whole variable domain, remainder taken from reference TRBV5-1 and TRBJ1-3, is KAGVTQTPRYLIKTRGQQVTLSCSPISGHRSVSWYQQTPGQGLQFLFEYFSETQRNKGNFPGRFSGRQFSNSRSEMNVSTLELGDSALYLCASSPMEARAGNTIYFGEGSWLTVV.

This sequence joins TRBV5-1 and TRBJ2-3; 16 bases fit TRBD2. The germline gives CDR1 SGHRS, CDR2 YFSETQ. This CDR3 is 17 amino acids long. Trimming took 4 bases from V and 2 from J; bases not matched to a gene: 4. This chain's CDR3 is CASSRGLAGGPTDTQYF. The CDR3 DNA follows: TGCGCCAGCAGCCGGGGACTAGCGGGAGGGCCCACAGATACGCAGTATTTT.

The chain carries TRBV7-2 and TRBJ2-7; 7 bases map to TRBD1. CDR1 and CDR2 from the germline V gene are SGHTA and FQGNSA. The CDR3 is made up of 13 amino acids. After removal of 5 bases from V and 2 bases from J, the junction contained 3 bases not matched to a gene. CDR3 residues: CASSPDRTYEQYF. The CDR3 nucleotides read TGTGCCAGCAGCCCGGACAGGACCTACGAGCAGTACTTC. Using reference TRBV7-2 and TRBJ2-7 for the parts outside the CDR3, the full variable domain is GAGVSQSPSNKVTEKGKDVELRCDPISGHTALYWYRQSLGQGLEFLIYFQGNSAPDKSGLPSDRFSAERTGGSVSTLTIQRTQQEDSAVYLCASSPDRTYEQYFGPGTRLTVT.

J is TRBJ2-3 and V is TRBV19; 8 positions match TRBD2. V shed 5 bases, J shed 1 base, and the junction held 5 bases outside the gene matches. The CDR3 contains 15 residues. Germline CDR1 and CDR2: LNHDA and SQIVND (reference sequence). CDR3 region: CASSSLTSGTDTQYF. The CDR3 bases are TGTGCCAGTAGTTCTTTGACTAGCGGCACAGATACGCAGTATTTT.

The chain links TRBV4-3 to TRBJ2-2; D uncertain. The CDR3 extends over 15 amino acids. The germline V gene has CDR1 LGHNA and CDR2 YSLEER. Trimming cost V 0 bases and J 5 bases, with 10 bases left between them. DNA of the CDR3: TGCGCCAGCAGCCAAGATCAGAGAACGACCGGGGAGCTGTTTTTT. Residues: CASSQDQRTTGELFF.